Below, 25 T cell receptor beta chains from the same sample are listed, as sequenced in a study of CD8 T cells in Susac syndrome. An input of 0.5 to 1 ug of RNA was subjected to reverse transcription using random hexamers. Each CDR3 protein gets one entry after TCRdb re-called the immunoSEQ multiplex PCR reads with MiXCR. The repertoire holds about 280,000 distinct CDR3 sequences, with about 85% as singletons. The sequencing input was CD8+ T cells from PBMCs. All receptors come from a human donor with multiple sclerosis.

The chain combines TRBV5-5 with TRBJ2-1, with D possibly matching TRBD1 (7 bases). V was cut by 2 bases and J by 8 bases, with 14 bases left in between. In germline, CDR1 is SGHKS, CDR2 YYEKEE (reference sequence). The CDR3 spans 14 residues. This CDR3 is CASSFGGGGYEQFF. The DNA of the CDR3 is TGTGCCAGCAGCTTTGGAGGGGGCGGCTATGAGCAGTTCTTC.

The CDR3 nucleotides read TGTGCCAGCAGTTCCGCTGCTGGGGCCAACGTCCTGACTTTC. This encodes CASSSAAGANVLTF. The chain joins TRBV28 to TRBJ2-6, with D unresolved. Per the germline V gene, CDR1 is MDHEN and CDR2 is SYDVKM. Trimming removed 4 bases at V and 2 bases at J, with 6 bases between. The CDR3 loop spans 14 amino acids.

This chain joins TRBV10-3 and TRBJ2-1; TRBD1 or TRBD2 may be the D gene (6 bases each). Looked up from germline, CDR1 is ENHRY and CDR2 is SYGVKD. The CDR3 totals 16 residues. The germline V and J ends were trimmed by 6 bases and 5 bases, with 20 bases remaining between them. Written as DNA, the CDR3 is TGTGCCATCAGCCGAACTAGGGAAGGGGGGCACAATGAGCAGTTCTTC. It specifies CAISRTREGGHNEQFF.

V usage is TRBV5-6 and J usage is TRBJ2-7; a weak D match, TRBD1 (6 bases). Germline loops: CDR1 SGHDT, CDR2 YYEEEE. V gave up 4 bases and J gave up 1 base, with 9 bases separating them. The CDR3 runs to 13 residues. The CDR3 DNA reads TGTGCCAGCAGCGTGGGACATTCCTACGAGCAGTACTTC. This gives the protein CASSVGHSYEQYF. Full variable domain (remainder filled in from reference TRBV5-6 and TRBJ2-7): DAGVTQSPTHLIKTRGQQVTLRCSPKSGHDTVSWYQQALGQGPQFIFQYYEEEERQRGNFPDRFSGHQFPNYSSELNVNALLLGDSALYLCASSVGHSYEQYFGPGTRLTVT.

This clonotype was seen a single time. The genes are TRBV27 and TRBJ1-2, with TRBD1 matching 9 bases. The V gene end was trimmed by 3 bases and the J gene end by 5 bases; junction bases not matched to a gene: 4. This CDR3 region has 14 residues. Per the germline V gene, CDR1 is MNHEY and CDR2 is SMNVEV (reference sequence). CDR3 loop: CASSFVGTGYGYTF. In DNA form, the CDR3 reads TGTGCCAGCAGTTTCGTGGGGACAGGGTATGGCTACACCTTC.

The J gene is TRBJ1-4, the V gene TRBV7-9; D not resolved. The CDR3 covers 11 residues. Germline V gene sequence: CDR1 SEHNR, CDR2 FQNEAQ (reference sequence). V was cut by 4 bases and J by 8 bases, with 5 bases left in between. CDR3 amino acids: CASSSGEKLFF. In DNA form, the CDR3 reads TGTGCCAGCAGCTCGGGGGAAAAACTGTTTTTT.

The rearrangement uses TRBV19 and TRBJ2-1; 10 bases match TRBD2. The V and J ends lost 1 base and 6 bases, in that order; junction bases with no gene match: 3. The CDR3 loop spans 15 amino acids. Germline CDR1 LNHDA, CDR2 SQIVND (reference sequence). CDR3 sequence reads: CASSIGSSGSNEQFF. In DNA, the CDR3 is TGTGCCAGTAGTATAGGGTCTAGCGGGAGCAATGAGCAGTTCTTC.

This clonotype showed up just a few times. This sequence joins TRBV27 and TRBJ2-4, with D possibly TRBD1 on 5 matching bases. The germline V gene has CDR1 MNHEY and CDR2 SMNVEV (reference sequence). The CDR3 runs 14 residues. V was clipped by 4 bases and J by 1 base, with 8 bases between them. This chain's CDR3 is CASSSNRAKNIQYF. CDR3 DNA: TGTGCCAGCAGTTCAAACAGGGCCAAAAACATTCAGTACTTC.

The genes are TRBV2 and TRBJ2-7, with no clear D. This CDR3 has 13 residues. Germline V gene data show CDR1 as SNHLY and CDR2 as FYNNEI. V gave up 6 bases and J gave up 2 bases, with 11 bases separating them. CDR3 residues: CASSGGRAYEQYF. The CDR3 nucleotides are TGTGCCAGCAGCGGTGGACGGGCCTACGAGCAGTACTTC.

In its sample, this clonotype was seen once. The gene calls are TRBV11-1 and TRBJ2-1, with 9 bases identical to TRBD1. Germline V gene data show CDR1 as SGHAT and CDR2 as FQDESV (reference sequence). The CDR3 spans 15 residues. After removal of 6 bases from V and 5 bases from J, the junction contained 8 bases not matched to a gene. The CDR3 DNA reads TGTGCCAGCAGAATCCGGGACAGGGTTAACAATGAGCAGTTCTTC. Translating gives CASRIRDRVNNEQFF. The variable domain in full, completed from reference TRBV11-1 and TRBJ2-1, reads EAEVAQSPRYKITEKSQAVAFWCDPISGHATLYWYRQILGQGPELLVQFQDESVVDDSQLPKDRFSAERLKGVDSTLKIQPAELGDSAMYLCASRIRDRVNNEQFFGPGTRLTVL.

The CDR3 loop reads CASSLGGGSGDYSTDTQYF. As DNA, the CDR3 is TGTGCCAGCAGTTTGGGGGGCGGGAGTGGGGACTATAGCACAGATACGCAGTATTTT. This chain connects TRBV28 to TRBJ2-3, with D maybe TRBD2 (7 bases). The germline V gene has CDR1 MDHEN and CDR2 SYDVKM. The CDR3 loop spans 19 amino acids. Trimming cost V 3 bases and J 0 bases, with 22 bases left between them.

The chain carries TRBV25-1 and TRBJ1-1; D remains unclear. The CDR3 covers 12 residues. V lost 9 bases and J 5 bases, leaving 13 bases between the germline ends. Germline loops: CDR1 MGHDK, CDR2 SYGVNS. In DNA, the CDR3 is TGTGCCAGTACATATGAGGGAACTGAAGCTTTCTTT. Protein sequence: CASTYEGTEAFF.

CDR3 DNA: TGTGCCAGCAGATTGGACTCAGACAATCAGCCCCAGCATTTT. Its protein is CASRLDSDNQPQHF. The V call is TRBV7-9, the J call TRBJ1-5; D call uncertain. The CDR3 length is 14 residues. CDR1 and CDR2 from the germline V gene are SEHNR and FQNEAQ (reference sequence). The V end lost 6 bases, the J end lost 3 bases, and 12 bases lay between the germline ends. Full variable domain (missing parts from reference TRBV7-9 and TRBJ1-5): DTGVSQNPRHKITKRGQNVTFRCDPISEHNRLYWYRQTLGQGPEFLTYFQNEAQLEKSRLLSDRFSAERPKGSFSTLEIQRTEQGDSAMYLCASRLDSDNQPQHFGDGTRLSIL.

The chain joins TRBV7-9 to TRBJ2-1; no definite D call. Trimming took off 5 bases at V and 1 base at J, with 21 bases between the two ends. This CDR3 contains 18 residues. The germline CDR1 and CDR2 sequences are SEHNR and FQNEAQ (reference sequence). The CDR3 here is CASSPAYPKTSSYNEQFF. The CDR3 DNA reads TGTGCCAGCAGCCCAGCTTATCCGAAGACTTCTTCCTACAATGAGCAGTTCTTC.

The gene calls are TRBV29-1 and TRBJ2-1, with D possibly being TRBD1 (5 bases). The V end lost 7 bases, the J end lost 5 bases, and 12 bases lay between the germline ends. Germline V CDR1 and CDR2: SQVTM, ANQGSEA. CDR3 length: 12 amino acids. In DNA form, the CDR3 reads TGCAGCGGGACGCAAGGGGACAATGAGCAGTTCTTC. Protein: CSGTQGDNEQFF.

This sequence joins TRBV5-4 and TRBJ2-3; 7 positions match TRBD2. This CDR3 has 15 amino acids. Germline CDR1 and CDR2: SGHNT and YYREEE (reference sequence). V gave up 1 base and J gave up 4 bases; unmatched junction bases: 6. Here the CDR3 DNA reads TGTGCCAGCAGCTTGAGGCGGGAGACGTCAGATACGCAGTATTTT. Its translation: CASSLRRETSDTQYF.

The genes are TRBV2 and TRBJ2-7, with 10 bases matching TRBD1. V lost 6 bases to trimming and J lost 5 bases; unmatched junction nucleotides: 10. Germline values: CDR1 SNHLY, CDR2 FYNNEI. CDR3 length: 15 amino acids. This CDR3 is CASRHGTGELHEQYF. CDR3 DNA: TGTGCCAGCAGGCATGGGACAGGGGAGTTGCACGAGCAGTACTTC.

The CDR3 is CASSLSASAITDTQYF. DNA of the CDR3: TGTGCCAGCAGCTTATCGGCTAGCGCGATCACAGATACGCAGTATTTT. The V and J genes are TRBV7-9 and TRBJ2-3; TRBD2 is a possible D gene (6 bases). The ends were cut back, 2 bases at V and 2 bases at J, with 14 bases in the middle. Germline assignment: CDR1 SEHNR and CDR2 FQNEAQ (reference sequence). CDR3 length: 16 amino acids.

V is TRBV29-1 and J is TRBJ2-1; 8 bases align to TRBD2. Germline CDR1 and CDR2: SQVTM and ANQGSEA. The CDR3 consists of 16 residues. The ends lost 5 bases at V and 6 bases at J; junction bases unmatched: 15. The CDR3 DNA reads as TGCAGCGTTCTCTTCGCGGGAGGCCAAGGGTTCAATGAGCAGTTCTTC. Translating it yields CSVLFAGGQGFNEQFF.

The rearrangement uses TRBV4-1 and TRBJ1-1; D not certain. The CDR3 spans 12 residues. Trimming stripped 4 bases from V and 4 bases from J, with 7 bases between. Germline V gene lookup returns CDR1 MGHRA and CDR2 YSYEKL. The CDR3: CASSRVGTEAFF. The DNA for the CDR3 is TGCGCCAGCAGCCGCGTGGGCACTGAAGCTTTCTTT.

This chain joins TRBV12-3 or TRBV12-4 and TRBJ1-1, with TRBD1 matching 7 bases. With 7 bases clipped from V and 4 bases from J, the junction kept 9 bases outside the gene matches. This CDR3 is built from 14 residues. The CDR3 spells CASTPTGASTEAFF. CDR3 DNA: TGTGCCAGCACCCCTACAGGGGCCTCCACTGAAGCTTTCTTT.

The CDR3 coding sequence is TGTGCCAGCATCGGCGGGACTCTCCCCAATGAGCAGTTCTTC. This translates into CASIGGTLPNEQFF. V is TRBV27 and J is TRBJ2-1; tentatively, D is TRBD2 (6 bases). The CDR3 is 14 residues long. The V end was cut by 7 bases, the J end by 6 bases, with 16 bases between. Germline-derived CDR1 and CDR2 are MNHEY and SMNVEV (reference sequence).

This chain joins TRBV12-5 and TRBJ1-1, with D unclear. This CDR3 spans 13 amino acids. V lost 1 base to trimming and J lost 4 bases, with 7 bases between them. Germline V CDR1 and CDR2: LGHNT, FRNRAP. The DNA of the CDR3 is TGTGCTAGTGGTTTGGGGTCTATCACTGAAGCTTTCTTT. This sequence encodes CASGLGSITEAFF.

This chain joins TRBV6-5 and TRBJ1-1; the D gene is possibly TRBD1 (5 bases). Trimming took off 0 bases at V and 0 bases at J, with 8 bases between the two ends. The CDR3 is 15 residues long. Germline V gene data show CDR1 as MNHEY and CDR2 as SVGAGI. The CDR3 bases are TGTGCCAGCAGTTACTCGGAGGGGATGAACACTGAAGCTTTCTTT. As protein: CASSYSEGMNTEAFF.

This chain links TRBV2 with TRBJ2-2, with 7 bases lining up with TRBD1. The J segment lost 4 bases and the V segment lost 3 bases, leaving 8 bases of the junction unmatched. The CDR3 is made up of 16 amino acids. Germline V CDR1 and CDR2: SNHLY, FYNNEI. CDR3 residues: CASSDPSDRATGELFF. In nucleotides, the CDR3 is TGTGCCAGCAGTGACCCATCTGACAGGGCCACCGGGGAGCTGTTTTTT.